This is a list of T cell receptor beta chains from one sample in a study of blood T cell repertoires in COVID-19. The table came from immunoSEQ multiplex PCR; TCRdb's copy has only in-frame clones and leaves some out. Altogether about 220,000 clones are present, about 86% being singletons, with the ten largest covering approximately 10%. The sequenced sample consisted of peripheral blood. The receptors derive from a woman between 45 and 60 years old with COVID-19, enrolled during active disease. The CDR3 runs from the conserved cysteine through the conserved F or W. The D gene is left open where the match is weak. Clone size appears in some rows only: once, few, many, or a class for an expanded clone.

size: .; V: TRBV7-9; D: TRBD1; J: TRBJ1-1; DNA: TGTGCCAGCAGCCAATCGACAGGGGGCGCTTTAGCTGAAGCTTTCTTT; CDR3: CASSQSTGGALAEAFF
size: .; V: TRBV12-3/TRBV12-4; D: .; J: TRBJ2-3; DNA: TGTGCCAGCAGTTTCACTCGAGATACGCAGTATTTT; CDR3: CASSFTRDTQYF
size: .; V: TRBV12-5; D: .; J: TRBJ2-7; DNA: TGTGCTAGTGGTCCGACGCTAGGAAGGATCGACTCCTACGAGCAGTACTTC; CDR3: CASGPTLGRIDSYEQYF
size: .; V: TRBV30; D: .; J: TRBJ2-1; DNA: TGTGCCTGGAATACGGGATTTTCCTACAATGAGCAGTTCTTC; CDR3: CAWNTGFSYNEQFF
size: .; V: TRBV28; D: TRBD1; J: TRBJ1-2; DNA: TGTGCCAGTGGCGGGGACAGCCCAAACTATGGCTACACCTTC; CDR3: CASGGDSPNYGYTF
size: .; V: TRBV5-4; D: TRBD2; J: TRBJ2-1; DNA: TGTGCCAGCAGCCCATCGGGGGGGATGACCTACAATGAGCAGTTCTTC; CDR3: CASSPSGGMTYNEQFF
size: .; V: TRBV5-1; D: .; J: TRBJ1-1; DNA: TGCGCCAGCAGCTTGGCTGGCCAAGCTTTCTTT; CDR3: CASSLAGQAFF
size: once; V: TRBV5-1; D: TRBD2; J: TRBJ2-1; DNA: TGCGCCAGCAGCCTCCGGGGAGCGGGGGGTAGTAATGAGCAGTTCTTC; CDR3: CASSLRGAGGSNEQFF
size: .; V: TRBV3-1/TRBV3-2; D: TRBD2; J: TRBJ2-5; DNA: TGTGCCAGCAGCCACTACACGGGACTAGCGGTGCGAGAGACCCAGTACTTC; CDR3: CASSHYTGLAVRETQYF
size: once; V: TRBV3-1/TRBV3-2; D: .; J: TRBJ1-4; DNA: TGTGCCAGCAGCCAAGATGGGAGGAGCGCCCCCAAACTGTTTTTT; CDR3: CASSQDGRSAPKLFF
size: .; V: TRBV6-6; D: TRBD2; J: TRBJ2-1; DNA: TGTGCCAGCAGTCCCTCACGATCAGCGGGGGGCTACTACAATGAGCAGTTCTTC; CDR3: CASSPSRSAGGYYNEQFF
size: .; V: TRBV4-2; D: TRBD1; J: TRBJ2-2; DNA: TGTGCCAGCAGCCAAGAAGAGGACCCGACAGGGAAGGTGAAGATGAACACCGGGGAGCTGTTTTTT; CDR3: CASSQEEDPTGKVKMNTGELFF
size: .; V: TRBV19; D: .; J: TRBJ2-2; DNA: TGTGCCAGTAGTATAGCGTCTCGGGGCGGGGAGCTGTTTTTT; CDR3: CASSIASRGGELFF
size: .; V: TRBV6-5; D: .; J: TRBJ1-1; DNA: TGTGCCAGCAGTTACTCGGCAGGCATGAACACTGAAGCTTTCTTT; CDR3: CASSYSAGMNTEAFF
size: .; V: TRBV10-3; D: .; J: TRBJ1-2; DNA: TGTGCCATCAGGGTACCTACAGGTGCCTATGGCTACACCTTC; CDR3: CAIRVPTGAYGYTF
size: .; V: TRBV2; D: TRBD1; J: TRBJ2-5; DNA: TGTGCCAGCAGCAGCAGGGGGATGCGGGAGACCCAGTACTTC; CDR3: CASSSRGMRETQYF
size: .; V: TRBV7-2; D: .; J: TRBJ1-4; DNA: TGTGCCAGCAGCTCTTATATAGGCGGAACTAATGAAAAACTGTTTTTT; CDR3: CASSSYIGGTNEKLFF
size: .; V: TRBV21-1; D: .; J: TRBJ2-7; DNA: TGTGCCAGCAGCAGGGCTACGGAGCAGTACTTC; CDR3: CASSRATEQYF
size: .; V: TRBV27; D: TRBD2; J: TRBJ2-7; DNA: TGTGCCAGCAGGCCGTTCCGGTACAGCGGGGACCCCCGCGAGCAGTACTTC; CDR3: CASRPFRYSGDPREQYF
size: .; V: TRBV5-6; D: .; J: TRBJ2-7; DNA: TGTGCCAGCAGCGCACCGGGACACAACTCCTACGAGCAGTACTTC; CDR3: CASSAPGHNSYEQYF
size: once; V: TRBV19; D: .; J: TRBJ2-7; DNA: TGTGCCAGTAGTATAGATCGGAAAAAGGGGGGGCCCTACGAGCAGTACTTC; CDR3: CASSIDRKKGGPYEQYF
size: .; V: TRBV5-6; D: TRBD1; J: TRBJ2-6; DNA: TGTGCCAGCAGCCTGACAGGGGGGATCTCTGGGGCCAACGTCCTGACTTTC; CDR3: CASSLTGGISGANVLTF
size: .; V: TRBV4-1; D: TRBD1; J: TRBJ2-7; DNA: TGCGCCAGCAGCCCACAGTCCAGGGGGTCCTACGAGCAGTACTTC; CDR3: CASSPQSRGSYEQYF
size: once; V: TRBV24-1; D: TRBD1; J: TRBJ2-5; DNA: TGTGCCACCAGTGATCCATCCGCCCCTGAGGGACAGGGAGAATACTTC; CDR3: CATSDPSAPEGQGEYF
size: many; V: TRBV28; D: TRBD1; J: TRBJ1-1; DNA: TGTGCCAGCAGTGGACCGAGGGACAGGGGTGGAACTGAAGCTTTCTTT; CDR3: CASSGPRDRGGTEAFF
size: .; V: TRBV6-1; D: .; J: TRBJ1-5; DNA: TGTGCCAGCAGTGACAGCGTTAATAGCAATCAGCCCCAGCATTTT; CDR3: CASSDSVNSNQPQHF
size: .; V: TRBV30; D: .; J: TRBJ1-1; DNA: TGTGCCTGGAGTCCCGGGGGGACTGAAGCTTTCTTT; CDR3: CAWSPGGTEAFF
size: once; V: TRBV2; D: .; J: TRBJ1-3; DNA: TGTGCCAGCAGTGTTGGACAAGGAAACACCATATATTTT; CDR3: CASSVGQGNTIYF
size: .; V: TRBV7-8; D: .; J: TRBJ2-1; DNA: TGTGCCAGCAGCGGTAGCGTAGCCTCCTACAATGAGCAGTTCTTC; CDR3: CASSGSVASYNEQFF
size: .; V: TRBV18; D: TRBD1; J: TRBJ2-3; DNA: TGTGCCAGCTCACCGGGGACAGGGGGCGCAGATACGCAGTATTTT; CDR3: CASSPGTGGADTQYF
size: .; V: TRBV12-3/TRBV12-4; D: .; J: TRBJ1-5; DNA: TGTGCCAGCAGCGAGGGTGCCGGTCAGCCCCAGCATTTT; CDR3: CASSEGAGQPQHF
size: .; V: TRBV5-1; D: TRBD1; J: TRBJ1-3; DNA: TGCGCCAGCAGCTTTATGACAGGGGGGAGAAACACCATATATTTT; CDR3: CASSFMTGGRNTIYF
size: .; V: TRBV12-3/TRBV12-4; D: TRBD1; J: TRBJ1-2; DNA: TGTGCCAGCAGTTCGACAGGGATCTATGGCTACACCTTC; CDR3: CASSSTGIYGYTF
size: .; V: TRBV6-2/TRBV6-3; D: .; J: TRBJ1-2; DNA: TGTGCCAGCAGTTCCCTAATAAGCTACACCTTC; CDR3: CASSSLISYTF
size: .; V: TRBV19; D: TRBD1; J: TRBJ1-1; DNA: TGTGCCAGTACCCGGGGACAGGGGGTTTCGGCTGAAGCTTTCTTT; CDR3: CASTRGQGVSAEAFF
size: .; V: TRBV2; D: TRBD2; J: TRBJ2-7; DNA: TGTGCCAGCAGTTTTAGCGGGGGGCTCTACGAGCAGTACTTC; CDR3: CASSFSGGLYEQYF
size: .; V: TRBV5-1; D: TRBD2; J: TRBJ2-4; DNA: TGCGCCAGCAGCCCGGGGGGGCGGATAGGAAACATTCAGTACTTC; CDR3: CASSPGGRIGNIQYF
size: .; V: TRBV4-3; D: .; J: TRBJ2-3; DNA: TGCGCCAGCAGCCAGGAAGGGGCAGGGAACACAGATACGCAGTATTTT; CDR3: CASSQEGAGNTDTQYF
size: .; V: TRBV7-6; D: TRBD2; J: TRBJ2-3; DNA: TGTGCCAGCAGCTTTCTACTAGCGGGGCAAACAGATACGCAGTATTTT; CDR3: CASSFLLAGQTDTQYF
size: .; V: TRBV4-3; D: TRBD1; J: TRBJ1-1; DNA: TGCGCCAGCAGCCAAGATAGAGGGACAGTGAGAGCTTTCTTT; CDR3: CASSQDRGTVRAFF
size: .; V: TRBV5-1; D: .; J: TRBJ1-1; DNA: TGCGCCAGCAGCTTGGAGGCGGGGAACACTGAAGCTTTCTTT; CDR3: CASSLEAGNTEAFF
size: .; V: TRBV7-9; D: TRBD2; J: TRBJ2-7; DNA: TGTGCCAGCAGCTCCCCCGGAACTAGCGGGGTATACGAGCAGTACTTC; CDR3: CASSSPGTSGVYEQYF
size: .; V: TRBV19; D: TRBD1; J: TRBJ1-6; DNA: TGTGCCAGTAACCAGGGGGCTAACTATAATTCACCCCTCCACTTT; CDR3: CASNQGANYNSPLHF
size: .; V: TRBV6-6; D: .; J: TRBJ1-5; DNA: TGTGCCAGCAGTCGATCGACAGCTAATCAGCCCCAGCATTTT; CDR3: CASSRSTANQPQHF
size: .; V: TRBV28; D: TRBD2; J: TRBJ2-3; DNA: TGTGCCAGCTTACCGGGAGGGCGCACAGATACGCAGTATTTT; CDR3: CASLPGGRTDTQYF
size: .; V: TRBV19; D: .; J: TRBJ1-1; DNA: TGTGCCAGTAGTTCCATGACGGGGGAAGCTTTCTTT; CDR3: CASSSMTGEAFF
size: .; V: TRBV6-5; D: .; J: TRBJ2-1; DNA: TGTGCCAGCAGTTACGCCAGATTCAGCTCCTACAATGAGCAGTTCTTC; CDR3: CASSYARFSSYNEQFF
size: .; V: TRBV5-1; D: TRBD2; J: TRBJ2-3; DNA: TGCGCCAGCAGCCCTATTAGCGGGGGGCGCACAGATACGCAGTATTTT; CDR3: CASSPISGGRTDTQYF
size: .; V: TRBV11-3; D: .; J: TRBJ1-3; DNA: TGTGCCAGCTCGGGGGTCTCTGGAAACACCATATATTTT; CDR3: CASSGVSGNTIYF
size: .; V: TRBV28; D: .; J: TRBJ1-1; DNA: TGTGCCAGCAGTTTAAACAGGGTCTTGAACACTGAAGCTTTCTTT; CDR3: CASSLNRVLNTEAFF
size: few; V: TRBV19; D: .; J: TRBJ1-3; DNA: TGTGCCAGTAGTATAGATCATGGGACAAGTGCTGGAAACACCATATATTTT; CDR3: CASSIDHGTSAGNTIYF
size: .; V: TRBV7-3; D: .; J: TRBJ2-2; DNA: TGTGCCAGCAGCTACCGGGGGAACACCGGGGAGCTGTTTTTT; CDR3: CASSYRGNTGELFF
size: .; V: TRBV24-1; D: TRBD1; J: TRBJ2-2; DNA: TGTGCCACCAGTGATTCCTGGACAGGGCCCAACACCGGGGAGCTGTTTTTT; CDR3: CATSDSWTGPNTGELFF
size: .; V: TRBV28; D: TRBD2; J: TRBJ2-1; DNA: TGTGCCAGCAGCGCCGAGGGTGGACTAGCGGGGGGCCTAACGGATAGTATTGAGCAGTTCTTC; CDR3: CASSAEGGLAGGLTDSIEQFF